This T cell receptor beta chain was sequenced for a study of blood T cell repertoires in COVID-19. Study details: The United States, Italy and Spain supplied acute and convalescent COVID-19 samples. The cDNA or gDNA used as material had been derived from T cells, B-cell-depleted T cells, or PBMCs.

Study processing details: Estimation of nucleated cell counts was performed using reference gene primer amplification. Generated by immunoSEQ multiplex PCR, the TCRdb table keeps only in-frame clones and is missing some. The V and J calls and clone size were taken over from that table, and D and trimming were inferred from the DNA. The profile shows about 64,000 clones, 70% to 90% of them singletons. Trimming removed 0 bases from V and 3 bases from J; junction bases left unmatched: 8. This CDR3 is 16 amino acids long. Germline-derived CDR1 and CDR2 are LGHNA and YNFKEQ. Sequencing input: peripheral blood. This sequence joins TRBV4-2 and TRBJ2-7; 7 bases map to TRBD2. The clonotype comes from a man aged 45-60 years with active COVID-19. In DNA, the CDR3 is TGTGCCAGCAGCCAAGATAGCCGGGGGGACCTCTACGAGCAGTACTTC. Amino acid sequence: CASSQDSRGDLYEQYF.